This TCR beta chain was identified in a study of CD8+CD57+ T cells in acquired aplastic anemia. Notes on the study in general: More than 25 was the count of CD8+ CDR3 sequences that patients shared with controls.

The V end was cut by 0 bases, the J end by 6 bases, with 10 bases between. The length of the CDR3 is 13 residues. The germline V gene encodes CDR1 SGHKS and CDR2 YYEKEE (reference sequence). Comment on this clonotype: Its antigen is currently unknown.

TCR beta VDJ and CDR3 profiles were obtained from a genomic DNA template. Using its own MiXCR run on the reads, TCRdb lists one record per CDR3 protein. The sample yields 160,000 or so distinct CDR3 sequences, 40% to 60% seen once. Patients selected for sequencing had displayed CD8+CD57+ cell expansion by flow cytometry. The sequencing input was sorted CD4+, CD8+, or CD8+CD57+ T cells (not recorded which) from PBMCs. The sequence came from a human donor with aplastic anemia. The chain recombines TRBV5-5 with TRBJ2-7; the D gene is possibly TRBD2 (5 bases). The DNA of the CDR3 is TGTGCCAGCAGCTTGGGCGGGCAGAGCGAGCAGTACTTC. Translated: CASSLGGQSEQYF. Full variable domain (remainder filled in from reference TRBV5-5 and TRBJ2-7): DAGVTQSPTHLIKTRGQQVTLRCSPISGHKSVSWYQQVLGQGPQFIFQYYEKEERGRGNFPDRFSARQFPNYSSELNVNALLLGDSALYLCASSLGGQSEQYFGPGTRLTVT.